This T cell receptor beta chain was sequenced during a study of cytomegalovirus exposure and HLA in healthy donors. On this clone: Its target is not known.

The germline CDR1 and CDR2 sequences are LNHNV and YYDKDF (reference sequence). Trimming removed 3 bases at V and 0 bases at J, with 14 bases between. The CDR3 length is 17 residues. Findings and limits, study-wide: The presence/absence work took it that sequencing depth was about the same across donors. In a later analysis, at a false discovery rate of 0.05, approximately 15,000 TCR beta sequences matched HLA alleles.

Amplification used 60 Vbeta primers and 13 Jbeta primers. Produced via immunoSEQ multiplex PCR; TCRdb's table is partial and in-frame only. The table records 170,000 or so clones, over 70% of them present only once. This rearrangement joins TRBV15 to TRBJ2-2, with D perhaps matching TRBD1 (6 bases). The source of this sequence is a woman between 45 and 60 years old in good health and CMV-seropositive. The sequenced sample was PBMCs. The chain's CDR3 is CATSRDLGGANTGELFF. The CDR3 DNA is TGTGCCACCAGCAGGGACCTTGGGGGCGCGAACACCGGGGAGCTGTTTTTT.